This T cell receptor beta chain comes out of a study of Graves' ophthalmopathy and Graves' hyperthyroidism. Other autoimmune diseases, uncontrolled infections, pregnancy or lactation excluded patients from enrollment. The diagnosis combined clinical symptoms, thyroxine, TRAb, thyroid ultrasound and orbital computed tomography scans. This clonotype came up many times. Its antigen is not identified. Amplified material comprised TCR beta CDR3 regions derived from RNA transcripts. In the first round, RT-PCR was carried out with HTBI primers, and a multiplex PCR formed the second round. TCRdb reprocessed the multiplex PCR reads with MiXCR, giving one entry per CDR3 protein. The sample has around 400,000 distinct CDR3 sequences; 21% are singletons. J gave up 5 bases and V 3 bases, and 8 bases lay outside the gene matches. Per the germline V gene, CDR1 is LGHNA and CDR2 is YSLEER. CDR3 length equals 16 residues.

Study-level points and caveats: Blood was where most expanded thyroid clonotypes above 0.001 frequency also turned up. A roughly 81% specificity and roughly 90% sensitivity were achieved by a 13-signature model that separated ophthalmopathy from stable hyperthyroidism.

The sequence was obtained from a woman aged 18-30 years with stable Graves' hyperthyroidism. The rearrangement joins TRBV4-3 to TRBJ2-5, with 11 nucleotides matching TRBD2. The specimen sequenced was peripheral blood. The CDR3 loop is CASSQGVAGGWETQYF. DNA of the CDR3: TGCGCCAGCAGCCAGGGCGTAGCGGGAGGGTGGGAGACCCAGTACTTC.